This T cell receptor beta chain was recorded in a study of OX40 agonist ivuxolimab in advanced cancers. Some background on the complete study: Ivuxolimab, which targeted the costimulatory receptor OX40 (CD134), was an agonistic, fully human IgG2 monoclonal antibody. Intravenous ivuxolimab was administered to patients every 2 weeks at six dose levels: 0.01, 0.1, 0.3, 1.5, 3 and 10 mg/kg. Of the 52 patients in dose escalation, about 20 had hepatocellular carcinoma, approximately 15 had melanoma, 9 had renal cell carcinoma and 9 had head and neck cancer. In the dose-escalation cohort, nearly 85% of patients were male, and the mean age was roughly 60 years with a range of roughly 20 to 80. Prior anti-PD-1, anti-PD-L1 or anti-CTLA-4 therapy was permitted, and checkpoint inhibitors had been received by roughly 42% of dose-escalation patients. Three dose-escalation patients achieved partial responses, one with hepatocellular carcinoma and two with cutaneous melanoma. The point of sequencing TCRbeta in the periphery was to test whether ivuxolimab changed TCR sequence diversity and drove clonal T-cell expansion. The paper describes the monotherapy dose-escalation part (N ≈ 51 patients) of the phase I trial of ivuxolimab.

The trial excluded patients who had a history of autoimmune disease or who were on systemic immunosuppression. Peripheral blood for TCR sequencing was drawn from every dose cohort at baseline, at cycle 4 day 1 and at cycle 7 day 1. The samples were drawn from a first-in-human, open-label, multicenter phase I dose-escalation trial of ivuxolimab. Adults with locally advanced or metastatic melanoma, renal cell carcinoma, hepatocellular carcinoma or head and neck squamous cell carcinoma were enrolled in the trial. CD4+ and CD8+ T cells were sorted separately from peripheral blood before TCR sequencing. As to this clone: Its target antigen remains unknown. Per-base qualities were not stored, and no clone one base away is much larger.

Here V drops 4 bases and J drops 4 bases, and the junction holds 9 bases not matched to any gene. The CDR3 numbers 17 residues from cysteine through phenylalanine. The kept DNA is CDR3 alone, 51 bases in frame from the first base. Looking up the germline V gene yields CDR1 SGDLS and CDR2 YYNGEE. The research as a whole found: After ivuxolimab, more expanded clones were found on average in CD8+ T cells than in CD4+ T cells. At doses of 0.1 to 3.0 mg/kg, clonal expansion of both CD4+ and CD8+ blood T cells was observed from baseline to week 6. Low levels of normalized T-cell clonal expansion were also seen in some patients who did not respond. The antigen specificity of the clonally expanded peripheral T cells was not determined. Partial responders in the 0.1-3.0 mg/kg groups had among the lowest normalized peripheral clonal expansion, especially among CD8+ T cells.

Genomic DNA was extracted from sorted cells for sequencing of the TCRbeta CDR3 region. The immunoSEQ Assay was used for sequencing of TCRbeta CDR3 regions. What TCRdb holds here is the immuneACCESS table cut down to in-frame rearrangements. Part of the clones is not present; checked against another copy, under half of the missing clones reflect an unresolved V gene, and the others are unexplained. Across this sample there are around 55,000 clones, with around 86% seen only once. The ten largest make up approximately 13% of the sample. The TCR sequence derives from an adult with an advanced solid tumor such as melanoma, head and neck, liver or kidney cancer. Sequenced here: CD4+ or CD8+ T cells sorted from blood, sampled in a trial of the OX40 agonist ivuxolimab. Rearrangement joined TRBV9 to TRBJ2-3, with 13 central nucleotides matching TRBD2. At the DNA level, the sequence is TGTGCCAGCAGCTCGCCCCGGACTAGCGGGAGAGCAGATACGCAGTATTTT. Its product reads: CASSSPRTSGRADTQYF. Beyond the CDR3, the reference TRBV9 and TRBJ2-3 genes provide the residues; the full variable domain reads: DSGVTQTPKHLITATGQRVTLRCSPRSGDLSVYWYQQSLDQGLQFLIQYYNGEERAKGNILERFSAQQFPDLHSELNLSSLELGDSALYFCASSSPRTSGRADTQYFGPGTRLTVL.